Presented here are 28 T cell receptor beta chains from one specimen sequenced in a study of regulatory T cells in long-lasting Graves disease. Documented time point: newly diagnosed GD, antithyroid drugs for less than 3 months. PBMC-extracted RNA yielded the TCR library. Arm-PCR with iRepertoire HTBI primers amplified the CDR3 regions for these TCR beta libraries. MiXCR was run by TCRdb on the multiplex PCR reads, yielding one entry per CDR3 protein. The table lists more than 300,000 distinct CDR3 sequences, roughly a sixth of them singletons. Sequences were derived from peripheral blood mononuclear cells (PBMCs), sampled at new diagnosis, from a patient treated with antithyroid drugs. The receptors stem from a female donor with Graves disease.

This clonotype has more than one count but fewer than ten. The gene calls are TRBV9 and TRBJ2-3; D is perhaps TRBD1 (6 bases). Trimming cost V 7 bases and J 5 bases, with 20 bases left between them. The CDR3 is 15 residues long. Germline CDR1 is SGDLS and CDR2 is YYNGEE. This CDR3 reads CASSRQEAKGDTQYF. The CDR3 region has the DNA TGTGCCAGCTCCAGACAGGAAGCTAAGGGAGATACGCAGTATTTT.

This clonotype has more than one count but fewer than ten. CDR3: CSVDLLLAEGGEQYF. Here the CDR3 DNA reads TGCAGCGTTGATTTGTTGCTCGCGGAGGGGGGGGAGCAGTACTTC. V is TRBV29-1 and J is TRBJ2-7; tentative D call: TRBD2 (7 bases). CDR1 is SQVTM and CDR2 is ANQGSEA in the germline V gene. The CDR3 has 15 amino acids. The germline V and J ends were trimmed by 3 bases and 7 bases, with 22 bases remaining between them.

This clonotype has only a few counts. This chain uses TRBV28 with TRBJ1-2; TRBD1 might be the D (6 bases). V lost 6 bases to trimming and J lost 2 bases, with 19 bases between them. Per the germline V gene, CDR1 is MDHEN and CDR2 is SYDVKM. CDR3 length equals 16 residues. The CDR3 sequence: CASSSTTGHANYGYTF. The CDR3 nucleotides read TGTGCCAGCAGCTCTACAACGGGACACGCGAACTATGGCTACACCTTC.

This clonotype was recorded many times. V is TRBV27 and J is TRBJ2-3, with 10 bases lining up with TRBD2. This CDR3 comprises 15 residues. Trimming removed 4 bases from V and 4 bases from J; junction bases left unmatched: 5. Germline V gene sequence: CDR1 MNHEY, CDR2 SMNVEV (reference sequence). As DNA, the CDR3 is TGTGCCAGCAGTTCTCTAGCGGGAGTCTCAGATACGCAGTATTTT. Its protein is CASSSLAGVSDTQYF.

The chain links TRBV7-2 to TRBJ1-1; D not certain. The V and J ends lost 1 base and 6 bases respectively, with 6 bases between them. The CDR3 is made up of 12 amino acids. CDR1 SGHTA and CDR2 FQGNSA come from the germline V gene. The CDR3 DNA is TGTGCCAGCAGCTTAGGCCAGTCTGAAGCTTTCTTT. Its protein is CASSLGQSEAFF.

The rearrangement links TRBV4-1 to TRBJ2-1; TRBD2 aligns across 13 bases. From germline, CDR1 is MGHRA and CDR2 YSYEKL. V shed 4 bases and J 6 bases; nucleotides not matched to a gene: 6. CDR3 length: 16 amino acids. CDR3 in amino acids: CASSPQTSGRFNEQFF. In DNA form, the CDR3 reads TGCGCCAGCAGCCCCCAGACTAGCGGGAGGTTCAATGAGCAGTTCTTC.

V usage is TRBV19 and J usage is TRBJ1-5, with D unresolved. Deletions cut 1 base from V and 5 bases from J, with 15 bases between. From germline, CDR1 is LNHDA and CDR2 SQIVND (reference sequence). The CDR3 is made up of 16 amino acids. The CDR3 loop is CASSIASGFFDQPQHF. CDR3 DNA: TGTGCCAGTAGTATAGCCTCGGGGTTTTTTGATCAGCCCCAGCATTTT.

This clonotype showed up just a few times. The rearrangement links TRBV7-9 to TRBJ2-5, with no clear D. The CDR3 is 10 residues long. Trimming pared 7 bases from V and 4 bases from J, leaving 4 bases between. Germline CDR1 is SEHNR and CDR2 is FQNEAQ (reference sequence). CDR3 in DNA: TGTGCCAGCAAGCGAGAGACCCAGTACTTC. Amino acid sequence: CASKRETQYF.

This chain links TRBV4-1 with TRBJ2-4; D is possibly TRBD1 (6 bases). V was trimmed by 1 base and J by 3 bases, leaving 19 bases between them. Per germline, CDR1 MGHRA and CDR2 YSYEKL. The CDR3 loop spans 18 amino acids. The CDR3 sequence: CASSQGGQGPVGKNIQYF. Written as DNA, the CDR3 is TGCGCCAGCAGCCAAGGGGGCCAGGGGCCTGTGGGCAAAAACATTCAGTACTTC.

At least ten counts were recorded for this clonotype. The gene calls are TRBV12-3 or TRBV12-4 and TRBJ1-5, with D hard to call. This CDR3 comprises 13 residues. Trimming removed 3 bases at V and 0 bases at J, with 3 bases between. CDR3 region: CASSFTSNQPQHF. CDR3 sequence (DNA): TGTGCCAGCAGTTTTACTAGCAATCAGCCCCAGCATTTT.

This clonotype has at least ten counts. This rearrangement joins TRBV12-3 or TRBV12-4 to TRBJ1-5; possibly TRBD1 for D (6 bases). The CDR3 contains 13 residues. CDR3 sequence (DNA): TGTGGGACTTCGGGGGCCCCCAATCAGCCCCAGCATTTT. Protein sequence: CGTSGAPNQPQHF.

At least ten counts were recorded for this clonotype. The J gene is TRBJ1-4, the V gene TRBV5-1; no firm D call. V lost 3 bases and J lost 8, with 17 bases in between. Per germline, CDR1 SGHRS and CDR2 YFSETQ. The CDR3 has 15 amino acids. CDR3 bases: TGCGCCAGCAGCTCGGATGCGGGGTTTGGGGAAAAACTGTTTTTT. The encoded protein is CASSSDAGFGEKLFF.

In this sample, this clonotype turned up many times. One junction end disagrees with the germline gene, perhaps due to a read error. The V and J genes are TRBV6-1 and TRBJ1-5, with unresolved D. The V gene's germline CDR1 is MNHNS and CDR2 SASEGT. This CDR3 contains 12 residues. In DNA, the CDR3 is TGCGCCTCAAGACGGGACAATCAGCCCCAGCATTTT. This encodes CASRRDNQPQHF.

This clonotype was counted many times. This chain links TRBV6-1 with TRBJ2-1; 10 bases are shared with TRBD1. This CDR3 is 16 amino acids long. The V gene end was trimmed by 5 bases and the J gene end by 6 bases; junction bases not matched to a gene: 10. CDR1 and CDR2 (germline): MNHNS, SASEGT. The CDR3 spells CASSPPGTGDSNEQFF. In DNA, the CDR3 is TGTGCCAGCAGTCCTCCCGGGACAGGGGACTCCAATGAGCAGTTCTTC.

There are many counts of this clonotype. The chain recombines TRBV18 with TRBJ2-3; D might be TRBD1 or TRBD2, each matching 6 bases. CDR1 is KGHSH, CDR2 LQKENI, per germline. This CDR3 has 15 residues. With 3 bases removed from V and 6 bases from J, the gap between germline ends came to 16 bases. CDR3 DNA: TGTGCCAGCTCACCGACTAGTGTTGGGGGCGATACGCAGTATTTT. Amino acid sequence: CASSPTSVGGDTQYF.

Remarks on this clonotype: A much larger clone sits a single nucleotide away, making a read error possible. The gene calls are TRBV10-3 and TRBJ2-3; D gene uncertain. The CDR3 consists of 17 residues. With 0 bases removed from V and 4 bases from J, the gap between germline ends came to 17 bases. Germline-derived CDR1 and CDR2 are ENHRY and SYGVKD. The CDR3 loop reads CAISESSRLLGADTQYF. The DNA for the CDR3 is TGTGCCATCAGTGAGTCCTCCCGGCTTCTGGGCGCAGATACGCAGTATTTT.

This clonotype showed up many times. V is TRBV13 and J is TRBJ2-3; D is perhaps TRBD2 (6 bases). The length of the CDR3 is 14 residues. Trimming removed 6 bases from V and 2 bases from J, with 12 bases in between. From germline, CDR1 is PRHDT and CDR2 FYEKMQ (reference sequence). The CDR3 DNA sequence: TGTGCCAGCAGGGAGGGCGGTAACACAGATACGCAGTATTTT. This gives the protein CASREGGNTDTQYF.

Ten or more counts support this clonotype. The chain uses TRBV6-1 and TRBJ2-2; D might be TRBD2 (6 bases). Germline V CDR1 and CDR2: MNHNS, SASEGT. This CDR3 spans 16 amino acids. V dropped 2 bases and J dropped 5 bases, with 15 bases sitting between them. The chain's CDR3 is CASSERGIRVTGELFF. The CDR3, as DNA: TGTGCCAGCAGTGAACGGGGGATAAGGGTAACCGGGGAGCTGTTTTTT.

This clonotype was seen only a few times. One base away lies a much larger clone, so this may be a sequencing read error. The CDR3 DNA reads as TGTGCCAGCAGCTTAAGGGCAGAAAGGTCTGGAGCTTTCTTT. Encoded protein: CASSLRAERSGAFF. The genes are TRBV7-3 and TRBJ1-1; unclear D gene. The V and J ends lost 1 base and 10 bases respectively, with 16 bases between them. The CDR3 is 14 amino acids. Per germline, CDR1 SGHTA and CDR2 FQGTGA.

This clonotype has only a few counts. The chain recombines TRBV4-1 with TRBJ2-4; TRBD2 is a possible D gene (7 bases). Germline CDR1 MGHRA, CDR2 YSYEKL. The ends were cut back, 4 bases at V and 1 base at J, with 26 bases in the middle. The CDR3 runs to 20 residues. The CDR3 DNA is TGCGCCAGCAGCCGCGTTTTTAGCGGGTGGGGGCCCTATGCCAAAAACATTCAGTACTTC. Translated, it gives CASSRVFSGWGPYAKNIQYF.

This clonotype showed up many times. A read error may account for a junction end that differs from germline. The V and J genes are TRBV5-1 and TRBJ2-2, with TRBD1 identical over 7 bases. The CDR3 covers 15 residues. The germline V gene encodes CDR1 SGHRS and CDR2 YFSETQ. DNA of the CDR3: TGTGCCAGCAGGCCCGGGACAGCTAACACCGGGGAGCTGTTTTTT. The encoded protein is CASRPGTANTGELFF.

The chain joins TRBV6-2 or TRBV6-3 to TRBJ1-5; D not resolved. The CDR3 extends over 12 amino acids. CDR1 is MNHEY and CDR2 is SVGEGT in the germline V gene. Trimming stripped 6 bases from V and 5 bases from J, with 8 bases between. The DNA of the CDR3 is TGTGCCAGCAGCCGTACAGATCAGCCCCAGCATTTT. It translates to CASSRTDQPQHF.

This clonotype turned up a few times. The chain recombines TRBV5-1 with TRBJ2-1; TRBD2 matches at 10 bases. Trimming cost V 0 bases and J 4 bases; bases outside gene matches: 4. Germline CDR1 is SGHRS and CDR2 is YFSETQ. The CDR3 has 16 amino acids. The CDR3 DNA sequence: TGCGCCAGCAGCTTGGATCTAGCGGGGGTGTACAATGAGCAGTTCTTC. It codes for CASSLDLAGVYNEQFF.

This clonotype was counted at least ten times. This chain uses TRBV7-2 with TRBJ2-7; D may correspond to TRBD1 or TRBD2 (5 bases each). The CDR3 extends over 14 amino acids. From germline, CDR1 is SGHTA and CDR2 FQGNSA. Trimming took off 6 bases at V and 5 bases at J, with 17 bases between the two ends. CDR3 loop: CASRTNQGDNEQYF. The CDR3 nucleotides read TGTGCCAGCAGGACGAATCAGGGAGATAACGAGCAGTACTTC. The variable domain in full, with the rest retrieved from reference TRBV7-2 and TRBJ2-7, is GAGVSQSPSNKVTEKGKDVELRCDPISGHTALYWYRQSLGQGLEFLIYFQGNSAPDKSGLPSDRFSAERTGGSVSTLTIQRTQQEDSAVYLCASRTNQGDNEQYFGPGTRLTVT.

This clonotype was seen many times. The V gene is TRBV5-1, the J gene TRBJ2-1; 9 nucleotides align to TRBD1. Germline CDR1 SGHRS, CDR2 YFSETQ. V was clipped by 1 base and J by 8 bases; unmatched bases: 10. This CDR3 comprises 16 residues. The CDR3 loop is CASSLLGTGIFDEQFF. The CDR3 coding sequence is TGCGCCAGCAGCTTGCTGGGGACAGGGATCTTCGATGAGCAGTTCTTC.

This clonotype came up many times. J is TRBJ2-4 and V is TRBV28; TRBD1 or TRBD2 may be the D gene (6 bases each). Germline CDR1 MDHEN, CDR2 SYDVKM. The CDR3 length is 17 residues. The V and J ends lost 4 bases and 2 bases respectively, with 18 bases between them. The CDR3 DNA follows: TGTGCCAGCAGTTATCCCTCGAGGGGGGTAACCAAAAACATTCAGTACTTC. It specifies CASSYPSRGVTKNIQYF.

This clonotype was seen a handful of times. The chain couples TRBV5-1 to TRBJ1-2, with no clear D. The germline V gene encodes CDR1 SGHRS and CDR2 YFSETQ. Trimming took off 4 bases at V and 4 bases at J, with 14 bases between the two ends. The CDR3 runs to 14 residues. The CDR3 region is CASSLFSVGYGYTF. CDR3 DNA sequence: TGCGCCAGCAGCCTCTTTTCCGTGGGCTATGGCTACACCTTC.

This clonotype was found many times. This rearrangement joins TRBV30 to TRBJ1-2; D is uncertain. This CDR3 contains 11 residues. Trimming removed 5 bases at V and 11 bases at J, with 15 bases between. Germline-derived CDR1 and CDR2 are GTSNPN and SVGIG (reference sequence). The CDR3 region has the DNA TGTGCCTGGTTGCAAGACCTTTGGTACACCTTC. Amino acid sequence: CAWLQDLWYTF.